This T cell receptor (beta chain) was identified during a study of control samples from healthy donors and cancer patients. V was pared by 4 bases and J by 6 bases, with 22 bases between. The V gene's germline CDR1 is LGHDT and CDR2 YNNKEL (reference sequence). This CDR3 is built from 16 residues. The table came from immunoSEQ multiplex PCR; TCRdb's copy has only in-frame clones and leaves some out. The sample carries tens of thousands of clones, 65% to 90% recorded once. The chain couples TRBV3-1 (or the pseudogene TRBV3-2) to TRBJ2-7; D possibly corresponds to TRBD2 (6 bases). The sequence derives from a man between 35 and 55 years old in good health. The sequencing input was blood. This CDR3 is CASSLRGSGKGGEQYF. As DNA, the CDR3 is TGTGCCAGCAGCCTCCGGGGGTCAGGGAAGGGAGGCGAGCAGTACTTC.